The 14 T cell receptor beta chains given below trace back to one sample, sequenced in a study of T cells in Graves' hyperthyroidism and ophthalmopathy. Amplification of TCR beta CDR3 regions was performed using RNA transcripts as template. The study used the HTBI primer set for a first-round RT-PCR of the TCR CDR3. TCRdb itself ran the multiplex PCR reads through MiXCR, one entry per CDR3 protein. This table has a few hundred thousand distinct CDR3 sequences, approximately 15% appearing once. The sample was blood. These receptors all stem from a woman aged 35 to 49 with Graves' ophthalmopathy.

This clonotype came up many times. This chain connects TRBV27 to TRBJ1-5, with 12 positions matching TRBD1. Germline CDR1 reads MNHEY; CDR2 reads SMNVEV (reference sequence). V lost 4 bases, J lost 6 bases, and 4 bases stayed unmatched. CDR3 length equals 15 residues. The DNA of the CDR3 is TGTGCCAGCAGTTACGGGACAGGGGGCGGTCAGCCCCAGCATTTT. It translates to CASSYGTGGGQPQHF.

This clonotype was counted only a few times. The rearrangement joins TRBV29-1 to TRBJ1-1, with TRBD1 matching over 9 bases. The CDR3 contains 15 residues. The germline gives CDR1 SQVTM, CDR2 ANQGSEA. The V and J ends lost 0 bases and 2 bases, in that order; junction bases with no gene match: 4. CDR3 residues: CSVEDRDRVNTEAFF. CDR3 nucleotides: TGCAGCGTTGAAGACCGGGACAGGGTAAACACTGAAGCTTTCTTT.

V and J are TRBV7-2 and TRBJ2-3, with 8 bases identical to TRBD2. Trimming at V came to 3 bases and at J to 6 bases, leaving 5 bases not matched to a gene. This CDR3 is 14 amino acids long. CDR1 is SGHTA and CDR2 is FQGNSA in the germline V gene. The CDR3 loop is CASSLVASGDTQYF. CDR3 nucleotides: TGTGCCAGCAGCTTGGTCGCTAGCGGGGATACGCAGTATTTT.

This clonotype was detected ten times or more. This chain joins TRBV18 and TRBJ2-2, with D unresolved. Between the trimmed V and J ends, which lost 8 bases and 2 bases, there was a span of 3 bases. The CDR3 consists of 11 residues. Germline assignment: CDR1 KGHSH and CDR2 LQKENI. CDR3 DNA: TGTGCCAGCCACAACACCGGGGAGCTGTTTTTT. Protein sequence: CASHNTGELFF.

The chain employs TRBV6-1 and TRBJ1-6; D ambiguous. Germline CDR1 reads MNHNS; CDR2 reads SASEGT. Trimming pared 2 bases from V and 7 bases from J, leaving 15 bases between. This CDR3 comprises 16 residues. The CDR3 region has the DNA TGTGCCAGCAGTGAAATATTCGCGGGATACAATTCACCCCTCCACTTT. This sequence encodes CASSEIFAGYNSPLHF.

At least ten counts were recorded for this clonotype. The chain joins TRBV7-3 to TRBJ2-1, with 8 bases identical to TRBD1. Unmatched junction bases numbered 2, after V lost 0 bases and J lost 4 bases. This CDR3 has 15 amino acids. Germline V lookup: CDR1 SGHTA, CDR2 FQGTGA. The CDR3 is CASSLTDREYNEQFF. The CDR3 coding sequence is TGTGCCAGCAGCTTAACGGACAGGGAGTACAATGAGCAGTTCTTC. Full variable domain (remainder filled in from reference TRBV7-3 and TRBJ2-1): GAGVSQTPSNKVTEKGKYVELRCDPISGHTALYWYRQSLGQGPEFLIYFQGTGAADDSGLPNDRFFAVRPEGSVSTLKIQRTERGDSAVYLCASSLTDREYNEQFFGPGTRLTVL.

This clonotype appeared a few times. It may be a read error: a sequence one base away is much more abundant. The V call is TRBV2, the J call TRBJ1-2; 8 bases are shared with TRBD1. This CDR3 comprises 14 residues. Unmatched junction bases numbered 7, after V lost 6 bases and J lost 4 bases. The germline gives CDR1 SNHLY, CDR2 FYNNEI. The CDR3 sequence: CASRPTGGGYGYTF. In DNA, the CDR3 is TGTGCCAGCAGACCCACAGGGGGAGGCTATGGCTACACCTTC.

This clonotype was seen more than once but under ten times. The chain joins TRBV2 to TRBJ1-4, with D uncertain. The CDR3 length is 13 residues. Trimming left V 7 bases short and J 6 bases short, with 12 bases between. Germline V gene sequence: CDR1 SNHLY, CDR2 FYNNEI. DNA for the CDR3: TGTGCCAGCATCCTCAGGACTGATGAAAAACTGTTTTTT. Translation: CASILRTDEKLFF.

The gene calls are TRBV5-1 and TRBJ2-7; weak D call: TRBD1 (5 bases). This CDR3 spans 14 amino acids. Germline CDR1 is SGHRS and CDR2 is YFSETQ. The germline V and J ends were trimmed by 6 bases and 1 base, with 14 bases remaining between them. Written as DNA, the CDR3 is TGCGCCAGCACCGCGATGGGGCCTTCCTACGAGCAGTACTTC. Protein: CASTAMGPSYEQYF.

The chain carries TRBV5-1 and TRBJ2-3; D not certain. The V end lost 5 bases, the J end lost 3 bases, and 10 bases lay between the germline ends. Per germline, CDR1 SGHRS and CDR2 YFSETQ. The CDR3 has 13 amino acids. CDR3 DNA sequence: TGCGCCAGCAGACCGACGGAGACAGATACGCAGTATTTT. Translated, it gives CASRPTETDTQYF.

The chain carries TRBV29-1 and TRBJ1-1; the D is unclear. Trimming took off 1 base at V and 3 bases at J, with 12 bases between the two ends. The germline CDR1 and CDR2 sequences are SQVTM and ANQGSEA. The CDR3 runs to 14 residues. The CDR3 spells CSVEGPLAHTEAFF. CDR3 bases: TGCAGCGTTGAAGGGCCCCTAGCTCACACTGAAGCTTTCTTT.

This clonotype was counted only a few times. V gene TRBV12-3 or TRBV12-4 combines with J gene TRBJ1-4; D gene uncertain. The length of the CDR3 is 12 residues. The V and J ends lost 3 bases and 11 bases respectively, with 10 bases between them. CDR3 DNA: TGTGCCAGCAGTTTTTTGTCCGGGAAACTGTTTTTT. Translated: CASSFLSGKLFF.

This clonotype was seen more than once but under ten times. CDR3 protein: CASSVEGPKNIQYF. The CDR3 region has the DNA TGTGCCAGCAGTGTGGAGGGCCCCAAAAACATTCAGTACTTC. The genes are TRBV2 and TRBJ2-4, with a possible D match to TRBD2 (6 bases). The germline gives CDR1 SNHLY, CDR2 FYNNEI. This CDR3 contains 14 residues. Trimming left V 4 bases short and J 2 bases short, with 9 bases between. The complete variable domain, with remaining parts taken from reference TRBV2 and TRBJ2-4, reads EPEVTQTPSHQVTQMGQEVILRCVPISNHLYFYWYRQILGQKVEFLVSFYNNEISEKSEIFDDQFSVERPDGSNFTLKIRSTKLEDSAMYFCASSVEGPKNIQYFGAGTRLSVL.

This clonotype was found many times. The chain joins TRBV7-9 to TRBJ1-1; 8 positions match TRBD1. The germline V gene encodes CDR1 SEHNR and CDR2 FQNEAQ (reference sequence). This CDR3 has 15 amino acids. V trimming: 5 bases; J trimming: 0 bases; junction bases outside the gene matches: 5. The chain's CDR3 is CASSHGQGMNTEAFF. The CDR3 DNA reads as TGTGCCAGCAGCCACGGACAGGGAATGAACACTGAAGCTTTCTTT.